Sequencing of this T cell receptor beta chain was carried out in a study of long-term antiretroviral therapy in people with HIV. Treatment of all HIV participants took place in the United States. The samples, holding about 0.95-10 million cryopreserved PBMC, were thawed before DNA extraction was carried out. The assay, immunoSEQ v3.0, was run at survey level. Sequencing used immunoSEQ multiplex PCR; TCRdb keeps in-frame clones, though not all of them. The data hold about 29,000 clones, with about 88% observed a single time. Study observations and caveats: Repertoire composition at all time points was dominated by clones that had expanded before ART.

As for this clone: Its antigen is as yet unknown.

Germline V gene data show CDR1 as SGHDT and CDR2 as YYEEEE. This CDR3 region has 14 residues. The ends lost 4 bases at V and 7 bases at J; junction bases unmatched: 5. This specimen consisted of unsorted PBMCs, obtained around 5 years before starting antiretroviral therapy. This sequence joins TRBV5-6 and TRBJ1-4, with 9 bases identical to TRBD1. This TCR was recovered from a man aged 45 to 65 with HIV. CDR3 nucleotide sequence: TGTGCCAGCAGCACTCCGGGACAGGGTGAAAAACTGTTTTTT. It codes for CASSTPGQGEKLFF.